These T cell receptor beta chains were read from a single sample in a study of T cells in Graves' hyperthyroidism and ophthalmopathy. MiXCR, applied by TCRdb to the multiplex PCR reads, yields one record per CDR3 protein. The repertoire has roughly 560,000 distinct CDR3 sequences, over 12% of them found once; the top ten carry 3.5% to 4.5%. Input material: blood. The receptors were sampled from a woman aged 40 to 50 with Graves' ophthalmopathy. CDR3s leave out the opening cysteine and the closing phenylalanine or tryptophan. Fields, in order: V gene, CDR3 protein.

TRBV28,ASGLVQGNQPQH
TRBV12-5,ASGAGQGNQPQH
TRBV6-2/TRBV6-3,ATRLAGASSEYIQY
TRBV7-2,ASSPGLVTETQY
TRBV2,ASSERRSTYEQY
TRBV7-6,ASSSRLAGGGYEQY
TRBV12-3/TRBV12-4,ATPPGNTGELF
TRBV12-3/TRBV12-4,ASSSPLAGVQETQY
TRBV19,ASSMQTSFSGANVLT
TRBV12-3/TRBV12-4,ASSLGSGTDGTQY
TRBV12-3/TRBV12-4,AGSLVQGAEAF
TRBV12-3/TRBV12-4,ASSRFGTGENTIY
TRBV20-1,SASRGEDYGYT
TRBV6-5,ASSYRETDYEQY
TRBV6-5,ASSYPTGGTEAF
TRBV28,ASNPLAGQGYIQY
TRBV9,ASSGWTGRNYGYT
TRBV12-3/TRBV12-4,ASRERAQAATGELF
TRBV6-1,ASRRGSTSKDTEAF
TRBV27,ASSRGGASQPQH
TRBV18,ASSPPETGVIGYT
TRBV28,ASMWARTGFYEQY
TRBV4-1,ASSQGLVLYEQY
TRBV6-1,ASSRRDTKETQY
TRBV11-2,ASSLLFRNRGRLGETQY
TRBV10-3,AISESGTGLGYT
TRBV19,ASTDRGDQPHH
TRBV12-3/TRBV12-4,ASSPGTRAQY
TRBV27,ASSPGTSGRGAQY
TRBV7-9,ASSFNGRPNTGELF
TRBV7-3,ASSNRIDSPLH
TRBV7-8,ASSLDIGSTDTQY
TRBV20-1,SASWHSDRNTIY
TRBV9,ASSVRAGGRTDTQY
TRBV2,ASSGDRGTEAF
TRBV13,ASSPRLAGGQETQY
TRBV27,ASSQGTSGRAGELF
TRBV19,ASSITVIYGYT
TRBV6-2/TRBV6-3,ASSGGDPNTEAF
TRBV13,ASMDRENTEAF
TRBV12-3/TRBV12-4,ASSYDLGETQY
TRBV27,ASSLKVWGGETQY
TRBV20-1,SARNALGKINRGEQY
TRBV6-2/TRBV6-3,ASSPGEADTQY
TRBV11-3,ASSLEGSGAYGYT
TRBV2,ASSPGQDKGELF
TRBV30,AWIQGELF
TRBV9,ASSAGSGNTIY